This T cell receptor (beta chain) was found in a study of blood T cells in healthy people across ages (dated by TCRdb to the mid-2010s). General notes on the study: In model experiments, template switching captured about one uniquely barcoded TCR beta cDNA molecule for every two T cells. Age-related changes in TCR beta repertoire diversity were measured in the study by deep sequencing normalized with unique cDNA molecular identifiers. Donors were grouped into four age groups: young (average about 15 years), middle-aged (39), aged (around 56) and long-lived (approximately 81). To avoid experimental bias, donors of different ages were spread randomly across the sequencing lanes. The study analyzed two additional independent replicas of 1 million unique cDNA reads from the same blood draw for two donors, one aged 18 to 29 and one aged 80 or older.

What the authors observed across the whole study: As age increased, observed TCR beta diversity per million T cells dropped in a roughly linear way, and a significant reduction was already evident by age roughly 40. A strong correlation was found between observed TCR beta diversity and the percentage of naive T cells measured by flow cytometry. The long-lived group showed more naive CD4+ T cells, fewer expanded clones and increased TCR diversity than the aged group, suggesting age selection. Because donor CMV infection status was unknown, age-related changes in expanded clonotypes were potentially confounded. Conclusive comparison of naive and antigen-experienced compartments was prevented by the profiling of bulk unsorted PBMCs. Estimates of total diversity from one million sequenced T cells were regarded as lower bounds and underestimates.

Library preparation employed 5' RACE. Sequencing used an Illumina HiSeq 2500. A second roughly 7 to 11 cycle PCR used a sample-barcoded 5' primer and a J-beta primer mix. A unique molecular identifier was introduced onto each TCR beta cDNA molecule by a template-switch 5' adaptor carrying 12 random nucleotides. Each sample yielded at least 3 million CDR3-containing paired-end reads. The Mint cDNA synthesis kit, primed by a TRBC-specific oligonucleotide, was used to synthesize first-strand cDNA from all RNA. All cDNA was treated with uracil-DNA glycosylase and then went through a first 18-cycle PCR with the universal primers M1SS and BC2_uni_R. The authors processed their data as follows. Normalization of each sample was performed by random selection of 1 million high-quality reads, each carrying a distinct molecular identifier. Reads sharing molecular identifiers were discarded rather than binned into consensus sequences. MiTCR, run with a Q25 quality threshold and the strictest error-elimination algorithm, handled CDR3 identification, clonotype clustering and error correction. Lower-bound total TCR beta diversity was estimated with a nonparametric unseen species model using Euler transformation. TCRdb cleaned the public reads at Q25 with fastp, built clones with MiXCR and kept in-frame beta chains. Rows are combined by CDR3 protein, so each entry shows the most common genes and DNA. The V and J calls were determined by TCRdb, not by the authors. This sample holds 950,000 to 1,200,000 distinct CDR3 sequences; around two fifths were observed only once. Approximately 14% of the sample lies in the top ten.

The CDR3 holds 17 amino acids from the cysteine to the phenylalanine. Solely the CDR3 DNA is kept, with 51 bases framed from the first base. CDR1 MDHEN and CDR2 SYDVKM were looked up in the germline V gene. V sheds 6 bases and J sheds 2 bases, leaving 20 bases between their ends. Of note for this clonotype: The clone's antigen remains unknown. The input lacks base qualities; no much larger clone sits a single base away.

Systemically healthy Caucasian individuals from Russia, roughly 40 in total and aged roughly 6 to 90 years, were included as donors. Each donor gave around 9.5 milliliters of peripheral blood, collected into EDTA-treated Vacutainer tubes. Ficoll-Paque density-gradient centrifugation was used to isolate PBMCs, with at least 6.5 million per sample. Trizol reagent was used to extract total RNA from PBMCs, with at least 5.5 micrograms per sample. For every donor, an aliquot of PBMCs went through flow cytometry to measure the percentages of naive CD45RAhigh/CD27high T cells. The chain couples TRBV28 to TRBJ2-1; the D gene is perhaps TRBD2, from 6 matching bases. Sequences were obtained from blood. The sequence derives from a man between 18 and 29 years old in good health. The sequence in DNA is TGTGCCAGCAGGCTCACAAACGGGGGACCCCCCTACAATGAGCAGTTCTTC. Its protein product is CASRLTNGGPPYNEQFF.